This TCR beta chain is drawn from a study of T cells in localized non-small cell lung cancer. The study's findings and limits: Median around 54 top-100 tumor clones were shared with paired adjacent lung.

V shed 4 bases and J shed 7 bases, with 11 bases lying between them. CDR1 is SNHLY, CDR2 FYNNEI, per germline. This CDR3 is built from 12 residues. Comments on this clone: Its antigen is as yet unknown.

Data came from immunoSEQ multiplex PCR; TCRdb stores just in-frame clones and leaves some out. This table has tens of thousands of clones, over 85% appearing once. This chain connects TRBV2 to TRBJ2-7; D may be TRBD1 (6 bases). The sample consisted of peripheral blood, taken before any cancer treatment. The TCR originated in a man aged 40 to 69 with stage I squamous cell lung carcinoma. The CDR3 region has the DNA TGTGCCAGCAGTGGGACAGTACGGGAGCAGTACTTC. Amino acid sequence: CASSGTVREQYF.